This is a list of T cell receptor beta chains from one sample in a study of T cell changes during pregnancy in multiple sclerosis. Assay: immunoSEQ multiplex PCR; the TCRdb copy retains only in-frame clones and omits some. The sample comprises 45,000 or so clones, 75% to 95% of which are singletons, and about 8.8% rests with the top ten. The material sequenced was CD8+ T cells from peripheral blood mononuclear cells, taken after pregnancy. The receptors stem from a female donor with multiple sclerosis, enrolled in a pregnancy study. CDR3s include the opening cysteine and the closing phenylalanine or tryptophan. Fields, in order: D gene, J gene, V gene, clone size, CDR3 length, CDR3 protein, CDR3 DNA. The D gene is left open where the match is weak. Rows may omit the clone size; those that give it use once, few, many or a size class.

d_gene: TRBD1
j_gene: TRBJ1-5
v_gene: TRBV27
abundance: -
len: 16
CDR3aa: CASSLLGTGVNQPQHF
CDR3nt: TGTGCCAGCAGTTTATTAGGGACAGGGGTAAATCAGCCCCAGCATTTT

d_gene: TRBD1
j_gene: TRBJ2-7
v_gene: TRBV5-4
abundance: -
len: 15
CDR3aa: CASSYRTGALYEQYF
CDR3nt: TGTGCCAGCAGCTACCGGACAGGGGCTCTCTACGAGCAGTACTTC

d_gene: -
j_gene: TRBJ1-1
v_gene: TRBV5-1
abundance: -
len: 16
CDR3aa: CASSGPTDHQNTEAFF
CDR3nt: TGCGCCAGCAGCGGGCCAACCGACCACCAAAACACTGAAGCTTTCTTT

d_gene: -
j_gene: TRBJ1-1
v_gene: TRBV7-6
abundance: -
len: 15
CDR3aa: CASSTLRDWDTEAFF
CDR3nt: TGTGCCAGCAGCACCCTCCGGGACTGGGACACTGAAGCTTTCTTT

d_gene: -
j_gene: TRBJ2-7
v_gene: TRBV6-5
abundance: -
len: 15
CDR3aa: CASSYSRTTSYEQYF
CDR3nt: TGTGCCAGCAGTTACTCGAGGACTACCTCCTACGAGCAGTACTTC

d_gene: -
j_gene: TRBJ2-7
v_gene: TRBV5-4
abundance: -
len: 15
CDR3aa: CASSLEGLRSYEQYF
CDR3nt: TGTGCCAGCAGCTTGGAGGGACTCAGGTCCTACGAGCAGTACTTC

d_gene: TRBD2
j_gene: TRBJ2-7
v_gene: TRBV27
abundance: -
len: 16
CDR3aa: CASSLGTSGSVDEQYF
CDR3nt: TGTGCCAGCAGTTTAGGGACTAGCGGGAGTGTGGACGAGCAGTACTTC

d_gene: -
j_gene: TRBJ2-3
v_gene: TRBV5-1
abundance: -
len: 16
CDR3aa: CASSQSRVGQTDTQYF
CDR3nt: TGCGCCAGCAGCCAAAGTAGGGTGGGGCAGACAGATACGCAGTATTTT

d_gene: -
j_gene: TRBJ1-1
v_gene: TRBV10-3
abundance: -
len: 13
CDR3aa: CAISESGGVEAFF
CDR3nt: TGTGCCATCAGTGAGTCTGGGGGGGTTGAAGCTTTCTTT

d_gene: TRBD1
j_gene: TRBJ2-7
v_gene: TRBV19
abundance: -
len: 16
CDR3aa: CASSSSDRGVPYEQYF
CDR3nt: TGTGCCAGTAGTTCCTCCGACAGGGGCGTTCCCTACGAGCAGTACTTC

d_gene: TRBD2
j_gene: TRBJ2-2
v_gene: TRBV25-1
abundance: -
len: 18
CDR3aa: CASSEWDLGLAGTGELFF
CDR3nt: TGTGCCAGCAGTGAATGGGATTTGGGACTAGCCGGCACCGGGGAGCTGTTTTTT

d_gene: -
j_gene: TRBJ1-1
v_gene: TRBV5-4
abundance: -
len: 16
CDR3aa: CASSLFRQASGTEAFF
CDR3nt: TGTGCCAGCAGCTTGTTTCGTCAGGCAAGCGGCACTGAAGCTTTCTTT

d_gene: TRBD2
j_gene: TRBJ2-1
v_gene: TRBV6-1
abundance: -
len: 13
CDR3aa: CASRSGAHNEQFF
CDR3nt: TGTGCCAGCAGAAGCGGGGCTCACAATGAGCAGTTCTTC

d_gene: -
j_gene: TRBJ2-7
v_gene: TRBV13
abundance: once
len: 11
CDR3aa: CASSGDYEQYF
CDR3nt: TGTGCCAGCAGCGGAGACTACGAGCAGTACTTC

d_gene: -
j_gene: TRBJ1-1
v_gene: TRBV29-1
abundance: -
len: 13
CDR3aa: CSVPGRGGAEAFF
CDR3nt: TGCAGCGTTCCAGGGCGGGGGGGGGCTGAAGCTTTCTTT

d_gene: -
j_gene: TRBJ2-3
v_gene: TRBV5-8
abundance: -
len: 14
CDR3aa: CASSFVLAADTQYF
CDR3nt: TGTGCCAGCAGCTTTGTTCTAGCTGCAGATACGCAGTATTTT

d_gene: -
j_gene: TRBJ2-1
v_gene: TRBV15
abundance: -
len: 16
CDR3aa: CATSRGGQDSYNEQFF
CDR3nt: TGTGCCACCAGCAGAGGAGGGCAGGACTCCTACAATGAGCAGTTCTTC

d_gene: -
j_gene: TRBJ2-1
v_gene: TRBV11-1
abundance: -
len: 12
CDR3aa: CASSLDRYEQFF
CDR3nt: TGTGCCAGCAGCTTAGACAGGTACGAGCAGTTCTTC

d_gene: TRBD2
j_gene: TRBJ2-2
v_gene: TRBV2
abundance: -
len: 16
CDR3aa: CASSPRTSGGTGELFF
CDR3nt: TGTGCCAGCAGTCCTCGGACTAGCGGGGGGACCGGGGAGCTGTTTTTT

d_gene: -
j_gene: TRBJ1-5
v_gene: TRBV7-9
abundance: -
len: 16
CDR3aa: CASSRTEGRPNQPQHF
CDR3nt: TGTGCCAGCAGCCGAACCGAGGGCAGACCCAATCAGCCCCAGCATTTT

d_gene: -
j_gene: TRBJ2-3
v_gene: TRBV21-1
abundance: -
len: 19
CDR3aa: CAPCGQGELAGGVRDTQYF
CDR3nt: TGTGCCCCCTGTGGGCAGGGGGAACTAGCGGGGGGCGTGCGAGATACGCAGTATTTT

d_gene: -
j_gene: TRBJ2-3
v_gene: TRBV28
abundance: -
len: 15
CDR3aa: CASSLAGLNTDTQYF
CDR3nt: TGTGCCAGCAGTCTGGCAGGACTTAACACAGATACGCAGTATTTT

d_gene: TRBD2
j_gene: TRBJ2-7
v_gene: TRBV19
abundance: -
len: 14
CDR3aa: CASSIGSGDYEQYF
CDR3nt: TGTGCCAGTAGTATAGGTAGCGGGGATTACGAGCAGTACTTC

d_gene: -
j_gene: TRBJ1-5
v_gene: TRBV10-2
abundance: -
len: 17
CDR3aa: CASSDPGDPYSNQPQHF
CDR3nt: TGCGCCAGCAGTGATCCAGGGGACCCTTATAGCAATCAGCCCCAGCATTTT